The next 11 T cell receptor beta chains were all read from a single sample in a study of early T cells in non-severe SARS-CoV-2 infection. TCRdb ran MiXCR on the 5' RACE reads and lists one entry per CDR3 protein. The sample has approximately 58,000 distinct CDR3 sequences; 9.5% to 15% are singletons. Specimen: whole blood, collected at baseline. These receptors all stem from an adult who was a healthcare worker with PCR-confirmed SARS-CoV-2 infection or an uninfected control (not recorded which).

By share, this clonotype ranks as medium-sized. The chain uses TRBV29-1 and TRBJ2-3; D unclear. The length of the CDR3 is 14 residues. Germline CDR1 SQVTM, CDR2 ANQGSEA. The V end was cut by 2 bases, the J end by 5 bases, with 14 bases between. The CDR3 DNA reads as TGCAGCGTTGAATGGGCGTCCTCCCGAGATACGCAGTATTTT. It translates to CSVEWASSRDTQYF.

This clonotype occurred many times. V is TRBV28 and J is TRBJ2-7; D not resolved. This CDR3 is 12 amino acids long. Per germline, CDR1 MDHEN and CDR2 SYDVKM. Trimming stripped 2 bases from V and 4 bases from J, with 6 bases between. The CDR3 is CASSLKGYEQYF. The CDR3 region has the DNA TGTGCCAGCAGTTTAAAAGGGTACGAGCAGTACTTC.

The table lists this clonotype with a few counts. The chain has TRBV6-5 and TRBJ2-1; D might be TRBD1 (6 bases). Trimming took off 3 bases at V and 4 bases at J, with 13 bases between the two ends. Germline V gene data show CDR1 as MNHEY and CDR2 as SVGAGI. CDR3 size: 15 residues. As DNA, the CDR3 is TGTGCCAGCAGTTATGGGGACAAGTATTACAATGAGCAGTTCTTC. This gives the protein CASSYGDKYYNEQFF.

The genes are TRBV7-9 and TRBJ2-7, with a possible D match to TRBD2 (6 bases). V was pared by 3 bases and J by 2 bases, with 11 bases between. This CDR3 comprises 14 residues. Germline V gene data show CDR1 as SEHNR and CDR2 as FQNEAQ (reference sequence). The CDR3: CASSLGTPPYEQYF. The CDR3 nucleotides are TGTGCCAGCAGCTTGGGGACTCCCCCCTACGAGCAGTACTTC.

This clonotype has a handful of counts. The chain employs TRBV6-1 and TRBJ2-7; D is undetermined. Between the trimmed V and J ends, which lost 7 bases and 4 bases, there was a span of 8 bases. This CDR3 spans 11 amino acids. Germline loops: CDR1 MNHNS, CDR2 SASEGT. CDR3 sequence reads: CASIFVYEQYF. The CDR3 bases are TGTGCCAGCATTTTTGTGTACGAGCAGTACTTC.

Many counts were recorded for this clonotype. This rearrangement joins TRBV7-9 to TRBJ2-3; 7 bases map to TRBD2. From germline, CDR1 is SEHNR and CDR2 FQNEAQ (reference sequence). V lost 3 bases and J lost 13; bases outside the gene matches: 7. The CDR3 has 12 residues. The CDR3 DNA follows: TGTGCCAGCAGCTTGACTAGCCTTACAGAGTATTTT. Translating gives CASSLTSLTEYF.

This clonotype was seen a handful of times. The CDR3, as DNA: TGTGCTAGTGGTTTATTCCAGGTGGACTACACCTTC. Its protein product is CASGLFQVDYTF. This chain uses TRBV12-5 with TRBJ1-2; D not resolved. V lost 3 bases and J lost 10, with 12 bases in between. CDR3 length equals 12 residues. CDR1 and CDR2 (germline): LGHNT, FRNRAP.

The chain employs TRBV7-9 and TRBJ2-2; D is possibly TRBD1 (5 bases). This CDR3 comprises 15 residues. CDR1 is SEHNR, CDR2 FQNEAQ, per germline (reference sequence). V was cut by 3 bases and J by 3 bases, with 11 bases left in between. The CDR3 region has the DNA TGTGCCAGCAGCTTCGACAGTTTACACACCGGGGAGCTGTTTTTT. Translation gives CASSFDSLHTGELFF.

This clonotype showed up many times. This chain joins TRBV4-3 and TRBJ2-6, with a possible D match to TRBD1 (6 bases). Germline CDR1 LGHNA, CDR2 YSLEER. Trimming took 0 bases from V and 0 from J, leaving 12 bases between them. CDR3 length equals 18 residues. The CDR3 sequence: CASSQDHRTVSGANVLTF. DNA of the CDR3: TGCGCCAGCAGCCAAGATCATCGGACAGTCTCTGGGGCCAACGTCCTGACTTTC.

V gene TRBV3-1 combines with J gene TRBJ2-3; TRBD2 is a possible D gene (5 bases). The germline V gene has CDR1 LGHDT and CDR2 YNNKEL (reference sequence). The CDR3 runs to 15 residues. The V and J ends lost 4 bases and 6 bases respectively, with 17 bases between them. The CDR3 DNA reads as TGTGCCAGCAGCCCCGAAACGGCTAGCTGGGATACGCAGTATTTT. It is translated as CASSPETASWDTQYF.

The chain uses TRBV6-5 and TRBJ1-4; no reliable D call. From germline, CDR1 is MNHEY and CDR2 SVGAGI. Trimming took 0 bases from V and 0 from J, leaving 5 bases between them. The CDR3 is 15 amino acids. CDR3 residues: CASSYSGATNEKLFF. In DNA, the CDR3 is TGTGCCAGCAGTTACTCGGGAGCAACTAATGAAAAACTGTTTTTT.